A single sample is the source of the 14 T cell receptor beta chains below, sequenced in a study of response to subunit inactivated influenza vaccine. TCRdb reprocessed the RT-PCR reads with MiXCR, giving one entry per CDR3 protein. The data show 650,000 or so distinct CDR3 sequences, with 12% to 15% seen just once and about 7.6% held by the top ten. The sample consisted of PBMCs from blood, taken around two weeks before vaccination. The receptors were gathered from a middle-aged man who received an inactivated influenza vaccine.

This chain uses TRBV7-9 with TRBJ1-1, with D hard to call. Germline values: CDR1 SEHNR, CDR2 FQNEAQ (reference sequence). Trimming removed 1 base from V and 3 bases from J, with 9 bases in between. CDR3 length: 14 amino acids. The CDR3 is CASSLVESYTEAFF. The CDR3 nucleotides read TGTGCCAGCAGCTTAGTGGAGTCGTACACTGAAGCTTTCTTT.

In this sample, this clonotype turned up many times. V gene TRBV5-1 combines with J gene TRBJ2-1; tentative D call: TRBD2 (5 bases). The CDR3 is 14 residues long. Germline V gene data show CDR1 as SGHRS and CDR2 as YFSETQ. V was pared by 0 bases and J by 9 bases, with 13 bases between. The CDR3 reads CASSLGGSQSEQFF. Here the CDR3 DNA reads TGCGCCAGCAGCTTGGGAGGGTCCCAAAGTGAGCAGTTCTTC.

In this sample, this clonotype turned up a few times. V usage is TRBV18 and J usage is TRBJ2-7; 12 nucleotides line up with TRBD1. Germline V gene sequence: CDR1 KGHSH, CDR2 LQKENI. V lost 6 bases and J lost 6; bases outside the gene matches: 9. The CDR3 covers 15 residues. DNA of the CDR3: TGTGCCAGCTCCCCCCGGGACAGGGGGCGCCGCGAGCAGTACTTC. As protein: CASSPRDRGRREQYF.

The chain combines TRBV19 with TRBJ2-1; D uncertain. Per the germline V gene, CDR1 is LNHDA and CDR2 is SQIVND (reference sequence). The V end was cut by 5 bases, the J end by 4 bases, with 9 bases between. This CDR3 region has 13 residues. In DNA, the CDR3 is TGTGCCAGTAGTCCCCTAGATTACAATGAGCAGTTCTTC. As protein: CASSPLDYNEQFF.

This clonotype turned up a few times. The CDR3: CASSYRGEVVSEQYF. The CDR3 bases are TGTGCCAGCAGTTACCGGGGGGAAGTGGTCTCCGAGCAGTACTTC. The chain is built from TRBV6-2 or TRBV6-3 and TRBJ2-7; TRBD2 agrees at 7 bases. Germline loops: CDR1 MNHEY, CDR2 SVGEGT. Germline trimming cut 2 bases from V and 6 bases from J; bases unmatched to any gene: 10. This CDR3 comprises 15 residues.

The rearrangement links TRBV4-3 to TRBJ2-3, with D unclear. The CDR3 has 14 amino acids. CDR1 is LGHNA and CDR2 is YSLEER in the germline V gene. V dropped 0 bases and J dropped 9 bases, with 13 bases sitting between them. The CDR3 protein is CASSQDKGYPTQYF. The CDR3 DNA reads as TGCGCCAGCAGCCAAGATAAGGGCTACCCGACGCAGTATTTT.

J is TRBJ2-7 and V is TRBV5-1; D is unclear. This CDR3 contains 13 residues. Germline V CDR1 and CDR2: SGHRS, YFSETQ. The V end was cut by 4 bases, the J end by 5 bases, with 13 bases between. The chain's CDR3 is CASSEEGPHEQYF. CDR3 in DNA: TGCGCCAGCAGCGAGGAAGGGCCCCACGAGCAGTACTTC. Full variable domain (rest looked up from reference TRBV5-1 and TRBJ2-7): KAGVTQTPRYLIKTRGQQVTLSCSPISGHRSVSWYQQTPGQGLQFLFEYFSETQRNKGNFPGRFSGRQFSNSRSEMNVSTLELGDSALYLCASSEEGPHEQYFGPGTRLTVT.

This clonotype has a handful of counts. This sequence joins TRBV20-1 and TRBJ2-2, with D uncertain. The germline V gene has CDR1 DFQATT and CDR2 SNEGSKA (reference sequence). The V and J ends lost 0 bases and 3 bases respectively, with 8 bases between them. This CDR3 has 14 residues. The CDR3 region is CSARDGGYTGELFF. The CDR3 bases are TGCAGTGCTAGAGATGGTGGTTACACCGGGGAGCTGTTTTTT.

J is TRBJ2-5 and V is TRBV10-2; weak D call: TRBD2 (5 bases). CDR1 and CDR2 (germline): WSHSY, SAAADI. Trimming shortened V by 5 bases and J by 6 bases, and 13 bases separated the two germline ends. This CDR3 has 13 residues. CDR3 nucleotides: TGCGCCAGCAGTACCGGGCTAGCCCAGACCCAGTACTTC. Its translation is CASSTGLAQTQYF.

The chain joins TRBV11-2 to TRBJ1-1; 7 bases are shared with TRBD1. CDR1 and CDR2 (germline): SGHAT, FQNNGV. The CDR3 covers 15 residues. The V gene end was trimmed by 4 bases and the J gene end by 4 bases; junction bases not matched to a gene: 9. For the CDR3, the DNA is TGTGCCAGCAGCTCAATGACAGGGCTTCGCACTGAAGCTTTCTTT. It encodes CASSSMTGLRTEAFF.

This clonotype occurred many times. This chain's CDR3 is CASSLQGAAKNIQYF. The CDR3 DNA sequence: TGCGCCAGCAGCCTTCAGGGGGCAGCCAAAAACATTCAGTACTTC. The V call is TRBV5-1, the J call TRBJ2-4; 8 nucleotides match TRBD1. Germline trimming cut 4 bases from V and 0 bases from J; bases unmatched to any gene: 3. The CDR3 spans 15 residues. CDR1 is SGHRS and CDR2 is YFSETQ in the germline V gene.

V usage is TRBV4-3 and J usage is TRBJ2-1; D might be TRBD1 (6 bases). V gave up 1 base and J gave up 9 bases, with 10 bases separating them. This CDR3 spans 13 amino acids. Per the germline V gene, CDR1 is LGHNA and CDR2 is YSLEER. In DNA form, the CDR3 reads TGCGCCAGCAGCCAAGTCTCAGGGGTTGAGCAGTTCTTC. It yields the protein CASSQVSGVEQFF.

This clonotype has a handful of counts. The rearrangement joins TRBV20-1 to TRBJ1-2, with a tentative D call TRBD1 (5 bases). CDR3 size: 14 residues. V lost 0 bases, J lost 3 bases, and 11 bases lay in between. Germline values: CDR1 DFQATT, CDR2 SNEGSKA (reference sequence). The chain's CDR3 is CSARDLGLDYGYTF. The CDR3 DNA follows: TGCAGTGCTAGAGACCTGGGACTTGACTATGGCTACACCTTC.

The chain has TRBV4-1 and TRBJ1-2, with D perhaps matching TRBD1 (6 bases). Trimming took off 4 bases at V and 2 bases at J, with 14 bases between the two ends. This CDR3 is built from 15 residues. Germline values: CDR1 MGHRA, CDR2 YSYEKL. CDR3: CASSRAQGTNYGYTF. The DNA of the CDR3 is TGCGCCAGCAGCCGAGCACAGGGCACGAACTATGGCTACACCTTC.